Presented here are 24 T cell receptor beta chains from one specimen sequenced in a study of radiation and T cells in renal cell carcinoma. Time point described: blood 4 weeks post-SBRT, at nephrectomy. Treatment defined: 15 Gy SBRT to primary tumor, nephrectomy 4 weeks later. This table comes from immunoSEQ multiplex PCR, and its TCRdb copy is limited to in-frame clones, with some not included. The sample has 130,000 to 150,000 clones, around nine tenths seen once; the top ten hold 15% to 20%. This specimen consisted of blood, obtained from a patient whose treatment included radiotherapy and nephrectomy. These receptors were collected from a woman aged 45-65 years with renal cell carcinoma.

V and J are TRBV19 and TRBJ1-5; D is undetermined. V lost 11 bases to trimming and J lost 2 bases, with 16 bases between them. CDR3 length: 14 residues. In germline, CDR1 is LNHDA, CDR2 SQIVND (reference sequence). CDR3 bases: TGTGCCTCAGGAGCCCGGGAGGGCAATCAGCCCCAGCATTTT. This gives the protein CASGAREGNQPQHF.

The V gene is TRBV9, the J gene TRBJ2-5; TRBD2 matches 9 bases. There are 14 residues in the CDR3. Germline assignment: CDR1 SGDLS and CDR2 YYNGEE. With 3 bases clipped from V and 7 bases from J, the junction kept 7 bases outside the gene matches. The CDR3 reads CASSDSGGRGTQYF. In nucleotides, the CDR3 is TGTGCCAGCAGCGATAGCGGGGGTCGGGGGACCCAGTACTTC.

The chain recombines TRBV11-3 with TRBJ2-4, with 9 bases lining up with TRBD2. CDR3 length equals 15 residues. The trim removed 10 bases at V and 7 bases at J, leaving 14 bases unmatched. The germline V gene has CDR1 SGHNT and CDR2 YENEEA. The CDR3 region has the DNA TGTGCCACCCCCTACGGTAGCGGGAGATTGAACATTCAGTACTTC. Its translation is CATPYGSGRLNIQYF.

The CDR3 reads CASSLGLGNQPQHF. The CDR3 nucleotides are TGTGCCAGCAGCTTGGGCCTAGGAAATCAGCCCCAGCATTTT. J is TRBJ1-5 and V is TRBV5-6; the D is unclear. The CDR3 has 14 amino acids. V lost 0 bases and J 4 bases, leaving 8 bases between the germline ends. CDR1 is SGHDT and CDR2 is YYEEEE in the germline V gene.

The chain carries TRBV28 and TRBJ1-2, with 7 bases that match TRBD1. This CDR3 region has 12 residues. The germline gives CDR1 MDHEN, CDR2 SYDVKM. J gave up 6 bases and V 7 bases, and 5 bases lay outside the gene matches. CDR3 loop: CASISGGDGYTF. The CDR3 DNA follows: TGTGCCAGCATTTCAGGGGGTGATGGCTACACCTTC.

The J gene is TRBJ2-1, the V gene TRBV6-5; TRBD1 matches 7 bases. This CDR3 region has 12 residues. The V gene's germline CDR1 is MNHEY and CDR2 SVGAGI. V was clipped by 6 bases and J by 7 bases; unmatched bases: 3. Here the CDR3 reads CASSRGKNEQFF. The CDR3 region has the DNA TGTGCCAGCAGCAGGGGGAAAAATGAGCAGTTCTTC.

The chain carries TRBV9 and TRBJ2-7; possible D gene TRBD1, 5 bases. Trimming left V 5 bases short and J 2 bases short, with 11 bases between. There are 13 residues in the CDR3. Germline V gene sequence: CDR1 SGDLS, CDR2 YYNGEE. CDR3 region: CASSRDSTYEQYF. The CDR3, as DNA: TGTGCCAGCAGTCGCGACAGCACCTACGAGCAGTACTTC.

This clone was seen more than once but under ten times. The chain carries TRBV4-3 and TRBJ1-1; 7 nucleotides agree with TRBD1. The CDR3 sequence is 15 residues long. CDR1 and CDR2 from the germline V gene are LGHNA and YSLEER. The V gene end was trimmed by 0 bases and the J gene end by 10 bases; junction bases not matched to a gene: 11. The CDR3 DNA is TGCGCCAGCAGCCAAGATCGATACGGGACAGTTCCAGCTTTCTTT. This sequence encodes CASSQDRYGTVPAFF.

The chain carries TRBV7-8 and TRBJ2-1; 7 positions agree with TRBD2. CDR3 size: 13 residues. The J segment lost 13 bases and the V segment lost 5 bases, leaving 11 bases of the junction unmatched. Germline V gives CDR1 SGHVS, CDR2 FQNEAQ. The DNA of the CDR3 is TGTGCCAGCAGCCGTGCGGCGGGAGACGATCAGTTCTTC. Its translation is CASSRAAGDDQFF.

The chain is built from TRBV19 and TRBJ1-4, with D unresolved. Germline V CDR1 and CDR2: LNHDA, SQIVND (reference sequence). V was clipped by 4 bases and J by 8 bases, with 5 bases between them. The CDR3 sequence is 11 residues long. The CDR3 coding sequence is TGTGCCAGTAGTACGGAAGAAAAACTGTTTTTT. The encoded protein is CASSTEEKLFF.

The chain carries TRBV6-1 and TRBJ2-3; 7 bases are a match to TRBD1. Unmatched junction bases numbered 7, after V lost 3 bases and J lost 4 bases. The CDR3 has 15 amino acids. Germline CDR1 and CDR2: MNHNS and SASEGT. The CDR3 here is CASSEPGQHPDTQYF. The CDR3, as DNA: TGTGCCAGCAGTGAGCCGGGACAGCATCCAGATACGCAGTATTTT.

The rearrangement uses TRBV7-2 and TRBJ1-5; 7 bases fit TRBD1. The ends lost 4 bases at V and 1 base at J; junction bases unmatched: 4. This CDR3 contains 15 residues. Germline lookup yields CDR1 SGHTA and CDR2 FQGNSA. In DNA form, the CDR3 reads TGTGCCAGCAGCTCGTCGGGACAGAGCAATCAGCCCCAGCATTTT. Protein product: CASSSSGQSNQPQHF.

The chain has TRBV7-6 and TRBJ2-5, with no clear D. The CDR3 runs to 16 residues. Germline lookup yields CDR1 SGHVS and CDR2 FNYEAQ. V was clipped by 4 bases and J by 2 bases, with 17 bases between them. In DNA form, the CDR3 reads TGTGCCAGCAGCTCGATCCGAGGCAGGACGCAAGAGACCCAGTACTTC. It codes for CASSSIRGRTQETQYF.

The rearrangement links TRBV28 to TRBJ1-6, with D maybe TRBD1 (5 bases). Trimming removed 2 bases at V and 7 bases at J, with 15 bases between. Germline V gives CDR1 MDHEN, CDR2 SYDVKM. This CDR3 spans 16 amino acids. In DNA, the CDR3 is TGTGCCAGCAGTTTACTAATTACCGGGGGGAATTCACCCCTCCACTTT. It specifies CASSLLITGGNSPLHF.

The gene calls are TRBV19 and TRBJ2-5; possibly TRBD1 for D (6 bases). V gave up 3 bases and J gave up 5 bases, with 10 bases separating them. The CDR3 has 13 amino acids. Germline V gives CDR1 LNHDA, CDR2 SQIVND (reference sequence). CDR3 in DNA: TGTGCCAGTAGTATCAGGGGCGGGGAGACCCAGTACTTC. It encodes CASSIRGGETQYF.

This chain uses TRBV2 with TRBJ2-7; TRBD1 matches at 7 bases. Looked up from germline, CDR1 is SNHLY and CDR2 is FYNNEI. Germline trimming cut 7 bases from V and 1 base from J; bases unmatched to any gene: 10. The CDR3 loop spans 15 amino acids. In DNA, the CDR3 is TGTGCCAGCACGTTCGACAGGGCCTATTCCTACGAGCAGTACTTC. Translation gives CASTFDRAYSYEQYF.

The chain links TRBV5-5 to TRBJ2-7, with a possible D match to TRBD1 (5 bases). Germline V gives CDR1 SGHKS, CDR2 YYEKEE (reference sequence). V lost 2 bases and J lost 2, with 11 bases in between. The CDR3 is made up of 14 amino acids. The CDR3 loop reads CASSFPGRAYEQYF. CDR3 nucleotide sequence: TGTGCCAGCAGCTTCCCCGGCAGGGCCTACGAGCAGTACTTC.

V is TRBV2 and J is TRBJ2-7; D uncertain. With 6 bases removed from V and 6 bases from J, the gap between germline ends came to 12 bases. Germline V gene data show CDR1 as SNHLY and CDR2 as FYNNEI. This CDR3 has 12 residues. The CDR3 spells CASRTPGREQYF. Written as DNA, the CDR3 is TGTGCCAGCAGAACCCCCGGGCGCGAGCAGTACTTC. Looking up the rest from reference TRBV2 and TRBJ2-7 gives the full variable domain: EPEVTQTPSHQVTQMGQEVILRCVPISNHLYFYWYRQILGQKVEFLVSFYNNEISEKSEIFDDQFSVERPDGSNFTLKIRSTKLEDSAMYFCASRTPGREQYFGPGTRLTVT.

The rearrangement joins TRBV28 to TRBJ1-2; 7 positions agree with TRBD1. J gave up 10 bases and V 6 bases, and 11 bases lay outside the gene matches. CDR3 length equals 13 residues. CDR1 is MDHEN and CDR2 is SYDVKM in the germline V gene. The CDR3 loop reads CASSRTGADDYTF. CDR3 nucleotide sequence: TGTGCCAGCAGCAGAACAGGGGCAGATGACTACACCTTC.

This sequence joins TRBV19 and TRBJ2-7; 7 nucleotides match TRBD1. This CDR3 is 15 amino acids long. Per germline, CDR1 LNHDA and CDR2 SQIVND (reference sequence). V dropped 5 bases and J dropped 2; count of bases not matched to a gene: 9. The CDR3 DNA follows: TGTGCCAGTAGTCCCGCCCGGGACAGTCCCTACGAGCAGTACTTC. The encoded protein is CASSPARDSPYEQYF. Full variable domain (remainder filled in from reference TRBV19 and TRBJ2-7): DGGITQSPKYLFRKEGQNVTLSCEQNLNHDAMYWYRQDPGQGLRLIYYSQIVNDFQKGDIAEGYSVSREKKESFPLTVTSAQKNPTAFYLCASSPARDSPYEQYFGPGTRLTVT.

The chain recombines TRBV7-2 with TRBJ2-7; 7 nucleotides agree with TRBD2. CDR3 length: 17 amino acids. The V and J ends lost 4 bases and 3 bases, in that order; junction bases with no gene match: 15. Per the germline V gene, CDR1 is SGHTA and CDR2 is FQGNSA. DNA for the CDR3: TGTGCCAGCAGCTCCCGATCGTTAGAGGGAGGGCACTACGAGCAGTACTTC. Amino acids: CASSSRSLEGGHYEQYF.

The chain couples TRBV6-1 to TRBJ2-2, with D tentatively TRBD2 (6 bases). Trimming removed 7 bases at V and 3 bases at J, with 15 bases between. The V gene's germline CDR1 is MNHNS and CDR2 SASEGT. There are 15 residues in the CDR3. The CDR3 nucleotides read TGTGCCAGCACCCCCCGGGACTCAGACACCGGGGAGCTGTTTTTT. Residues: CASTPRDSDTGELFF.

This chain connects TRBV7-2 to TRBJ2-7; D gene unclear. CDR1 is SGHTA and CDR2 is FQGNSA in the germline V gene. The germline V and J ends were trimmed by 3 bases and 2 bases, with 5 bases remaining between them. The CDR3 covers 12 residues. CDR3 residues: CASSLSPYEQYF. The CDR3 DNA reads TGTGCCAGCAGCTTGAGTCCCTACGAGCAGTACTTC.

V and J are TRBV4-2 and TRBJ2-3; no reliable D call. This CDR3 comprises 13 residues. Germline CDR1 LGHNA, CDR2 YNFKEQ. The germline V and J ends were trimmed by 1 base and 6 bases, with 8 bases remaining between them. This CDR3 is CASSQAAVDTQYF. CDR3 nucleotides: TGTGCCAGCAGCCAAGCGGCAGTTGATACGCAGTATTTT.